This TCR beta chain was recovered during a study of blood T cell repertoires in COVID-19. About the study: Collection of acute and convalescent COVID-19 samples took place in the United States, Italy and Spain. The cDNA or gDNA used as material had been derived from T cells, B-cell-depleted T cells, or PBMCs.

Measured with immunoSEQ multiplex PCR; TCRdb has only the in-frame clones, and not every one. The sample has more than 250,000 clones, around 86% seen once. CDR1 is SGHDT and CDR2 is YYEEEE in the germline V gene. Trimming shortened V by 4 bases and J by 4 bases, and 4 bases separated the two germline ends. CDR3 size: 11 residues. The V call is TRBV5-6, the J call TRBJ2-3; D remains ambiguous. This clonotype was obtained from a woman in her thirties who had recovered from COVID-19. The specimen sequenced was peripheral blood. The CDR3 bases are TGTGCCAGCAGCCAGGCAGATACGCAGTATTTT. It is translated as CASSQADTQYF.